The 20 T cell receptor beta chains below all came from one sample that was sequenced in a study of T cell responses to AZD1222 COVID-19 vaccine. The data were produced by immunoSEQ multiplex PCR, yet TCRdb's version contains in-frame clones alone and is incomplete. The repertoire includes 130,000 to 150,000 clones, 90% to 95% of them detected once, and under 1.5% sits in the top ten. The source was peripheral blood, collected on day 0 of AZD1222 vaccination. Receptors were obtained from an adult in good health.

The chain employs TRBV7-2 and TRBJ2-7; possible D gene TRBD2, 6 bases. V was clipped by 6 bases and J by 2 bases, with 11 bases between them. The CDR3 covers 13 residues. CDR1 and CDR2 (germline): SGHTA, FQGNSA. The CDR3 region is CASSRGVPYEQYF. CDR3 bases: TGTGCCAGCAGTCGCGGGGTTCCCTACGAGCAGTACTTC.

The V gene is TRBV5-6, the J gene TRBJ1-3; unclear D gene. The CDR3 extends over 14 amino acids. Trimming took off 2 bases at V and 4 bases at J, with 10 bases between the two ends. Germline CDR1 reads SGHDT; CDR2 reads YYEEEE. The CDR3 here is CASSLRSVGNTIYF. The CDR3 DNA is TGTGCCAGCAGCTTACGCTCGGTCGGAAACACCATATATTTT.

The CDR3 protein is CASSVAGGHTDTQYF. CDR3 bases: TGTGCCAGCAGCGTGGCGGGCGGCCACACAGATACGCAGTATTTT. The chain couples TRBV9 to TRBJ2-3; D possibly corresponds to TRBD2 (5 bases). V was cut by 2 bases and J by 2 bases, with 12 bases left in between. This CDR3 comprises 15 residues. Germline V gene data show CDR1 as SGDLS and CDR2 as YYNGEE.

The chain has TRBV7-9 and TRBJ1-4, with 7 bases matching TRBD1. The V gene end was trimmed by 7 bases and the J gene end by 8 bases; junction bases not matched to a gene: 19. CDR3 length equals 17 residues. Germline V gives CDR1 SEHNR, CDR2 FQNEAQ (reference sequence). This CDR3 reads CASTPKLGVQGEEKLFF. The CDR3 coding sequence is TGTGCCAGCACCCCGAAGCTTGGTGTCCAGGGGGAGGAAAAACTGTTTTTT.

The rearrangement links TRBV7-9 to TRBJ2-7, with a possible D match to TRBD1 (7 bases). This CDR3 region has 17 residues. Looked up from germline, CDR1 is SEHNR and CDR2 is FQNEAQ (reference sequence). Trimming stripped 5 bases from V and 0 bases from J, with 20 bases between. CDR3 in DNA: TGTGCCAGCAGCCCCGGAGGGACAGTCAGGAGCTCCTACGAGCAGTACTTC. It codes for CASSPGGTVRSSYEQYF.

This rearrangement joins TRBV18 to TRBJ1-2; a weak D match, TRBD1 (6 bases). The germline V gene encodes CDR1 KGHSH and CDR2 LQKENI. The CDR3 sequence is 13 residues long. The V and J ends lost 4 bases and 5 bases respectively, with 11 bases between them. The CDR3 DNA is TGTGCCAGCTCACTGGGAACAGGGTATGGCTACACCTTC. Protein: CASSLGTGYGYTF.

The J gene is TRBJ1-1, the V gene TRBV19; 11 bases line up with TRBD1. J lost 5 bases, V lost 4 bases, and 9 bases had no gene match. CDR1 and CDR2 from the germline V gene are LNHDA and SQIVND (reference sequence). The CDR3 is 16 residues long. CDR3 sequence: CASSTGQGASGTEAFF. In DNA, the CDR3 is TGTGCCAGTAGTACCGGACAGGGGGCGTCGGGTACTGAAGCTTTCTTT. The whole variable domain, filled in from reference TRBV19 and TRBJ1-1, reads DGGITQSPKYLFRKEGQNVTLSCEQNLNHDAMYWYRQDPGQGLRLIYYSQIVNDFQKGDIAEGYSVSREKKESFPLTVTSAQKNPTAFYLCASSTGQGASGTEAFFGQGTRLTVV.

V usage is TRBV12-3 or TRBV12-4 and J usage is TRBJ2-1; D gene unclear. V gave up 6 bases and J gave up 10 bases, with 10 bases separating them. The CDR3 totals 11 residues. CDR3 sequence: CASSQAYEQFF. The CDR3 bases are TGTGCCAGCAGCCAGGCCTACGAGCAGTTCTTC.

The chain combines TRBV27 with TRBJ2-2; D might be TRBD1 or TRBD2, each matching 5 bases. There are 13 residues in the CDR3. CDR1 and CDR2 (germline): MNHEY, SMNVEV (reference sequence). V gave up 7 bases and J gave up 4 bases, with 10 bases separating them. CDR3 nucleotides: TGTGCCAGCACTTTTGGGGGCACCGGGGAGCTGTTTTTT. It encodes CASTFGGTGELFF.

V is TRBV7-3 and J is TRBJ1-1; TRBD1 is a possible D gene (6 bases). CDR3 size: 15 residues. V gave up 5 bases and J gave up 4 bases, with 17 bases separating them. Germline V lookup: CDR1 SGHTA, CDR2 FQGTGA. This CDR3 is CASSRNGGGLTEAFF. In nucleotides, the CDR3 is TGTGCCAGCAGCCGAAACGGCGGGGGGCTCACTGAAGCTTTCTTT.

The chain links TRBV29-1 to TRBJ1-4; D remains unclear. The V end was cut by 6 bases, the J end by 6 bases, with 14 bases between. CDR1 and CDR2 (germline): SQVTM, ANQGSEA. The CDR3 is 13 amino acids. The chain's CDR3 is CSVSWAGYEKLFF. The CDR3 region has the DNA TGCAGCGTATCCTGGGCCGGGTATGAAAAACTGTTTTTT.

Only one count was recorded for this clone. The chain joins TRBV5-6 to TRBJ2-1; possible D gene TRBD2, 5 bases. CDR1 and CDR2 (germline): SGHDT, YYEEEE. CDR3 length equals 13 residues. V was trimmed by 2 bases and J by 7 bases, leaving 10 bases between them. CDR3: CASSFVARNEQFF. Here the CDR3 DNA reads TGTGCCAGCAGCTTTGTAGCGAGAAATGAGCAGTTCTTC.

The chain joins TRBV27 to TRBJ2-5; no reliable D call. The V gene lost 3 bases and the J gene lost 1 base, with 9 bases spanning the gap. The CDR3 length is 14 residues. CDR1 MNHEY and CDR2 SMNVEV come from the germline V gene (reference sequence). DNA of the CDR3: TGTGCCAGCAGTTTGGCGGCAAGCCAAGAGACCCAGTACTTC. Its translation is CASSLAASQETQYF.

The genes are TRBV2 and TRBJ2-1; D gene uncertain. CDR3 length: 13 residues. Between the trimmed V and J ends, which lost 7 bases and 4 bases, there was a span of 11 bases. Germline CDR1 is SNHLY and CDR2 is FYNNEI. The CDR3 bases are TGTGCCAGCAACGAATTCATTTACAATGAGCAGTTCTTC. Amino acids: CASNEFIYNEQFF.

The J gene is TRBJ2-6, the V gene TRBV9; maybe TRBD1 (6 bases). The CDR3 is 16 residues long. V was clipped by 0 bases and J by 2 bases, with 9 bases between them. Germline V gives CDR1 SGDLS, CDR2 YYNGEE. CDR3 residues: CASSVGRGTGANVLTF. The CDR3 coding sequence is TGTGCCAGCAGCGTAGGCAGGGGTACTGGGGCCAACGTCCTGACTTTC.

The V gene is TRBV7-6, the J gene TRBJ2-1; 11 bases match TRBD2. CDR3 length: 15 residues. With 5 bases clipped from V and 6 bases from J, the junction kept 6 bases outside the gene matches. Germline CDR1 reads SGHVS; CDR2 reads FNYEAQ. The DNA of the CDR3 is TGTGCCAGCAGCCTTAGCGGGAGGGGGCTCAATGAGCAGTTCTTC. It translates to CASSLSGRGLNEQFF.

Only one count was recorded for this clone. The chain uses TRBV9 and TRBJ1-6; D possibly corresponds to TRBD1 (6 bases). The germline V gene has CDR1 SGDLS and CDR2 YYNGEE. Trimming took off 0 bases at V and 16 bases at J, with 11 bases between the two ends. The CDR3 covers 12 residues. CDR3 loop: CASSVVGQELHF. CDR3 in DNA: TGTGCCAGCAGCGTAGTGGGACAAGAGCTCCACTTT.

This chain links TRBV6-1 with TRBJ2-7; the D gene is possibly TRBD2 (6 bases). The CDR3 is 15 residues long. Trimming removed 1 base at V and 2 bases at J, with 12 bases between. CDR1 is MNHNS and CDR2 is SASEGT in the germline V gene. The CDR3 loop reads CASSEVRGVPYEQYF. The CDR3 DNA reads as TGTGCCAGCAGTGAAGTTCGCGGGGTACCCTACGAGCAGTACTTC.

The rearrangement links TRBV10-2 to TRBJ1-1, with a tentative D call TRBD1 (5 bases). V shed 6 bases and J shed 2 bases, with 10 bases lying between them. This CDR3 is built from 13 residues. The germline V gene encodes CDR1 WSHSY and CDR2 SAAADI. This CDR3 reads CASRMRGNTEAFF. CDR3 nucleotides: TGCGCCAGCAGGATGAGGGGAAACACTGAAGCTTTCTTT.

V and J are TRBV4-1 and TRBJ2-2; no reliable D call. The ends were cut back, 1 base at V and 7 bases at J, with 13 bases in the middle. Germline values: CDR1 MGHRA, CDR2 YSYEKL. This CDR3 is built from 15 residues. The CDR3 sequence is CASSQAPGLVGELFF. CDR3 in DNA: TGCGCCAGCAGCCAAGCTCCAGGCCTCGTCGGGGAGCTGTTTTTT.